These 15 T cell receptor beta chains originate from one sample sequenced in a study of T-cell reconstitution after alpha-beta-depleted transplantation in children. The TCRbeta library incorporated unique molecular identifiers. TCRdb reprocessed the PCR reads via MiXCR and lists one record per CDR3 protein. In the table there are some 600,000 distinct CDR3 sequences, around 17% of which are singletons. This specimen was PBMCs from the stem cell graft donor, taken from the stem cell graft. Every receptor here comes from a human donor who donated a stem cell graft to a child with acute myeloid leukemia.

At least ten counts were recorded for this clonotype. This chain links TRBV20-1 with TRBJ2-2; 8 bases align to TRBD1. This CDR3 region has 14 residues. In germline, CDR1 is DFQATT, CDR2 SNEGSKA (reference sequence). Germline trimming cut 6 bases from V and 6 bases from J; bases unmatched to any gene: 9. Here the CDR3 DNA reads TGCAGTGCACTCGGACAGGGCGTCTCCGGGGAGCTGTTTTTT. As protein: CSALGQGVSGELFF.

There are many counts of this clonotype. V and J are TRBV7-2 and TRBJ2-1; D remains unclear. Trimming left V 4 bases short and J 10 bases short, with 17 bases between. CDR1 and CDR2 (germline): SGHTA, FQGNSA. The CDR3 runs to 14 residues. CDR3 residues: CASSYGPSSQEQFF. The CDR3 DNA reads TGTGCCAGCAGCTACGGTCCTTCCTCTCAGGAGCAGTTCTTC.

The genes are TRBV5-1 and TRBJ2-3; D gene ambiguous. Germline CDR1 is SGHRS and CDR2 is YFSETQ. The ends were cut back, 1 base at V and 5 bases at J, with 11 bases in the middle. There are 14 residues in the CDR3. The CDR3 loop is CASSLQAPRDTQYF. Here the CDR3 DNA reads TGCGCCAGCAGCTTGCAAGCCCCGAGAGATACGCAGTATTTT.

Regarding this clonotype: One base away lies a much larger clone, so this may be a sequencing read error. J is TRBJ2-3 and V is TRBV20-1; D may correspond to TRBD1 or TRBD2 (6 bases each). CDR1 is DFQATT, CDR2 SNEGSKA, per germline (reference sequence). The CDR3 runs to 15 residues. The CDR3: CSARDIGGRTDMQYF. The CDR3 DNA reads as TGCAGTGCTAGAGATATCGGGGGCCGGACGGATATGCAGTATTTT.

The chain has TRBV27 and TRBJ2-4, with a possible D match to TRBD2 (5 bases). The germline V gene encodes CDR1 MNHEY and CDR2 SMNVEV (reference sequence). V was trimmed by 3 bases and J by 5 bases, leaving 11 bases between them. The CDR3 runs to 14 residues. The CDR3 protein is CASSFLRTQNIQYF. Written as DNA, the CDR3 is TGTGCCAGCAGTTTCCTTCGGACTCAAAACATTCAGTACTTC.

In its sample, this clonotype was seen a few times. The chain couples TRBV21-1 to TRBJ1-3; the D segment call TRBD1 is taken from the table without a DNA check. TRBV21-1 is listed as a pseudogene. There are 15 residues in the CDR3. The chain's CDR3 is CASSRNGGSGNTIYF. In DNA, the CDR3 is TGTGCCAGCAGCAGGAACGGGGGATCTGGAAACACCATATATTTT.

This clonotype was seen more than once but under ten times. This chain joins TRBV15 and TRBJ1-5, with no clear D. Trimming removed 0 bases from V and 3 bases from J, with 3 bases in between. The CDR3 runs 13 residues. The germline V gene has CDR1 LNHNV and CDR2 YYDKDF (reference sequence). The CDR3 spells CATSRDDNQPQHF. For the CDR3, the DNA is TGTGCCACCAGCAGAGATGACAATCAGCCCCAGCATTTT.

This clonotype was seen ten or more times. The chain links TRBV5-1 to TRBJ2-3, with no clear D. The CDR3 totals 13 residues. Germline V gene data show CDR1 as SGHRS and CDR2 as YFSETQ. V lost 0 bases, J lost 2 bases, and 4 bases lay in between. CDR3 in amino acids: CASSLGYTDTQYF. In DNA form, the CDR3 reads TGCGCCAGCAGCTTGGGGTACACAGATACGCAGTATTTT.

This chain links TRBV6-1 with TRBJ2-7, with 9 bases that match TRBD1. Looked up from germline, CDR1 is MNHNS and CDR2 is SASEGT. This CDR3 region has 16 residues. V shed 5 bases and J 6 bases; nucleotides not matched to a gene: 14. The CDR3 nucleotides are TGTGCCAGCAGTCGGGGACAGGGAATAGAACGGCTCGAGCAGTACTTC. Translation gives CASSRGQGIERLEQYF.

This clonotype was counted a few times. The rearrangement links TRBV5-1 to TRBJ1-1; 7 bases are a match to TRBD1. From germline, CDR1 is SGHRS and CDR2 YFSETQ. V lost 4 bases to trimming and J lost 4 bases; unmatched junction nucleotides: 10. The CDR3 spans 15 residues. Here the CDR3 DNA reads TGCGCCAGCAGCATAAGACAGGGTCGAGGCACTGAAGCTTTCTTT. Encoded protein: CASSIRQGRGTEAFF.

The CDR3 DNA sequence: TGTGCCAGCAGCCTACGACAGGGTCAAACTGAAGCTTTCTTT. It yields the protein CASSLRQGQTEAFF. This chain links TRBV3-1 with TRBJ1-1, with 7 bases identical to TRBD1. The ends lost 4 bases at V and 5 bases at J; junction bases unmatched: 7. Germline CDR1 LGHDT, CDR2 YNNKEL (reference sequence). The CDR3 is 14 residues long.

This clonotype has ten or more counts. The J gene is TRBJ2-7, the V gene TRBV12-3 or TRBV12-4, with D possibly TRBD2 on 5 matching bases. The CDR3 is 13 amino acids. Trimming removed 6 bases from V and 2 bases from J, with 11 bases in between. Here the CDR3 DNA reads TGTGCCAGCAGCCGCGGGTTACCCTACGAGCAGTACTTC. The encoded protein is CASSRGLPYEQYF.

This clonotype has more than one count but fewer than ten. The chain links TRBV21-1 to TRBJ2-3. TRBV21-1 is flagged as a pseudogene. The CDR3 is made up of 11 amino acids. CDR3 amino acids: CASRFGDTQYF. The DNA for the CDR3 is TGTGCCAGCAGGTTCGGAGATACGCAGTATTTT.

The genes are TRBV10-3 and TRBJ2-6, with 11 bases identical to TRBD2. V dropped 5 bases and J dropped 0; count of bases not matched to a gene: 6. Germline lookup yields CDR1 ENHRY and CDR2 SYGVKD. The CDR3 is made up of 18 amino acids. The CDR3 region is CAISPTSGTSSGANVLTF. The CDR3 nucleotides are TGTGCCATCAGTCCGACTAGCGGGACCTCCTCTGGGGCCAACGTCCTGACTTTC.

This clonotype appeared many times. CDR3 region: CASSLSQGGRGYTF. The CDR3 DNA reads TGTGCCAGCAGCCTAAGCCAGGGGGGACGTGGCTACACCTTC. The rearrangement joins TRBV12-3 or TRBV12-4 to TRBJ1-2, with TRBD1 matching over 7 bases. The CDR3 extends over 14 amino acids. The J segment lost 7 bases and the V segment lost 6 bases, leaving 11 bases of the junction unmatched.